This TCR beta chain was sequenced during a study of shared T cell receptors in the human thymus. With 4 bases clipped from V and 5 bases from J, the junction kept 12 bases outside the gene matches. Germline assignment: CDR1 MGHDK and CDR2 SYGVNS. The CDR3 extends over 16 amino acids. The repertoire was sequenced with immunoSEQ multiplex PCR; TCRdb's copy has only in-frame clones and lacks some. The sample lists almost 550,000 clones; 78% were seen once. These data were also filed under a second study, of human thymus T cells. Per that paper: Corrective cardiac surgery supplied the resected thymus tissue.

Sequenced material: thymocytes. This receptor was obtained from a boy younger than two with a congenital heart defect. This rearrangement joins TRBV25-1 to TRBJ2-3; the match to TRBD2 covers 7 bases. CDR3 sequence reads: CASSAPPREIRDTQYF. Here the CDR3 DNA reads TGTGCCAGCAGTGCCCCTCCGCGGGAGATCAGAGATACGCAGTATTTT. The complete variable domain, with remaining parts taken from reference TRBV25-1 and TRBJ2-3, reads EADIYQTPRYLVIGTGKKITLECSQTMGHDKMYWYQQDPGMELHLIHYSYGVNSTEKGDLSSESTVSRIRTEHFPLTLESARPSHTSQYLCASSAPPREIRDTQYFGPGTRLTVL.